A selection of T cell receptor beta chains follows, all from one sample in a study of CD8 T cells in Susac syndrome. TCRdb reprocessed the immunoSEQ multiplex PCR reads with MiXCR, giving one entry per CDR3 protein. In the table there are roughly 89,000 distinct CDR3 sequences, about 96% of which are singletons. The specimen was CD8+ T cells from PBMCs. These receptor sequences come from a human donor with Susac syndrome. Each CDR3 is given with its conserved first and last residue. The D gene is left open where the match is weak. Some rows have no size entry. The others give once, few or many, or a class for an expanded clone.

TRBV7-9	-	TRBJ1-6	14	-	TGTGCCAGCAGCTTAGTAGAGTCCCATTCACCCCTCCACTTT	CASSLVESHSPLHF
TRBV11-3	few	TRBJ1-1	15	-	TGTGCCAGTAGTCCTGTCGTGCCTTTGGAGCCTGAAGCTTTCTTT	CASSPVVPLEPEAFF
TRBV7-8	-	TRBJ2-5	16	-	TGTGCCAGCAGCTTAGCGCAATGGGGTCCTGGGGAGACCCAGTACTTC	CASSLAQWGPGETQYF
TRBV20-1	-	TRBJ1-1	13	-	TGCAGTGCTAGAATCCTGGGAAAGGATGAAGCTTTCTTT	CSARILGKDEAFF
TRBV6-5	-	TRBJ2-3	13	-	TGTGCCAGCAGTTACACGAAAGAAGATACGCAGTATTTT	CASSYTKEDTQYF
TRBV27	-	TRBJ2-1	16	TRBD1	TGTGCCAGCAGTTTCGCTAAGACAGGGGGCTACAATGAGCAGTTCTTC	CASSFAKTGGYNEQFF
TRBV4-2	-	TRBJ2-4	14	TRBD1	TGTGCCAGCAGCCAGACAGGGGGTTCGGACATTCAGTACTTC	CASSQTGGSDIQYF
TRBV11-2	once	TRBJ1-1	17	-	TGTGCCAGCACCAACTCCCCGGGGACACATATGAACACTGAAGCTTTCTTT	CASTNSPGTHMNTEAFF
TRBV15	once	TRBJ1-2	17	-	TGTGCCACCAGCAGAGATGGCAGGGGCGATGCTAACTATGGCTACACCTTC	CATSRDGRGDANYGYTF
TRBV29-1	-	TRBJ2-5	12	TRBD1	TGCAGCGTTAACAGGGGGCGGGAGACCCAGTACTTC	CSVNRGRETQYF
TRBV4-2	few	TRBJ2-1	15	-	TGTGCCAGCAGCCAAACAGGCGGGGCTTACAATGAGCAGTTCTTC	CASSQTGGAYNEQFF
TRBV14	-	TRBJ1-2	14	TRBD1	TGTGCCAGCAGCCCCGACAGGGGTAGCTATGGCTACACCTTC	CASSPDRGSYGYTF
TRBV20-1	-	TRBJ2-7	15	TRBD2	TGCAGTGCTAGAGAAGAGCGGGGAATCTCCTACGAGCAGTACTTC	CSAREERGISYEQYF
TRBV6-5	-	TRBJ2-3	16	-	TGTGCCAGCAGTTACTTACGGCAGGGAAGCACAGATACGCAGTATTTT	CASSYLRQGSTDTQYF
TRBV5-1	-	TRBJ1-2	16	-	TGCGCCAGCAGCTTGGGACAGATGGTAAAGGACTATGGCTACACCTTC	CASSLGQMVKDYGYTF
TRBV5-1	-	TRBJ1-2	15	-	TGCGCCAGCAGCTTGGACGGACAGAGCCTCTATGGCTACACCTTC	CASSLDGQSLYGYTF
TRBV20-1	-	TRBJ2-1	14	-	TGCAGTGCTAGAGCCGGGCAGGGGGGACTTGAGCAGTTCTTC	CSARAGQGGLEQFF
TRBV7-9	-	TRBJ1-2	14	-	TGTGCCAGCAGCTTAGCAGGGGTCAACTATGGCTACACCTTC	CASSLAGVNYGYTF
TRBV29-1	-	TRBJ1-1	14	-	TGCAGCTCTGTGTCAGGGGCGCCGCAGACTGAAGCTTTCTTT	CSSVSGAPQTEAFF
TRBV30	-	TRBJ1-3	13	-	TGTGCCTGGGGGACCTACTCTGGAAACACCATATATTTT	CAWGTYSGNTIYF
TRBV20-1	-	TRBJ1-1	12	-	TGCAGTGCTAGGGAAACGAACACTGAAGCTTTCTTT	CSARETNTEAFF
TRBV6-4	-	TRBJ1-1	17	TRBD1	TGTGCCAGCAGTGCCGGGACAGGGGCGGGGACGAACACTGAAGCTTTCTTT	CASSAGTGAGTNTEAFF
TRBV30	-	TRBJ1-2	11	-	TGTGCCTGGTATTCAGGAGGGAGCTACACCTTC	CAWYSGGSYTF
TRBV30	-	TRBJ1-1	16	TRBD1	TGTGCCTGGAGTCCCATCGACAGGGGGACGGACACTGAAGCTTTCTTT	CAWSPIDRGTDTEAFF
TRBV12-3/TRBV12-4	-	TRBJ1-1	14	TRBD1	TGTGCCAGCAGGCCGGGGACAGCACACACTGAAGCTTTCTTT	CASRPGTAHTEAFF
TRBV24-1	-	TRBJ1-5	16	TRBD1	TGTGCCACCAGTGGGAGTGGACAGGGTCGAAATCAGCCCCAGCATTTT	CATSGSGQGRNQPQHF
TRBV19	-	TRBJ2-5	13	-	TGTGCCAGTACCCTCCGGAGGGGCGAGACCCAGTACTTC	CASTLRRGETQYF
TRBV7-8	once	TRBJ1-6	15	-	TGTGCCAGCAGTTTTACATCTCCAGCGGGGTCACCCCTCCACTTT	CASSFTSPAGSPLHF
TRBV6-2/TRBV6-3	-	TRBJ2-1	15	-	TGTGCCAGCAGTGCTGTGCAGGAGTGGTCCAATGAGCAGTTCTTC	CASSAVQEWSNEQFF
TRBV30	-	TRBJ1-5	18	TRBD1	TGTGCCTGGAGTGTACCAGGACAGGGCCTTCTACGCAATCAGCCCCAGCATTTT	CAWSVPGQGLLRNQPQHF
TRBV7-9	-	TRBJ2-5	15	-	TGTGCCAGCAGCTTGGCAGGGTCCGGGGAAGAGACCCAGTACTTC	CASSLAGSGEETQYF
TRBV15	-	TRBJ2-3	15	-	TGTGCCACCAGCAGAGTCGACCGGACCACAGATACGCAGTATTTT	CATSRVDRTTDTQYF
TRBV18	-	TRBJ1-1	16	-	TGTGCCAGCTCACCACCCCTACAGGGTGTCGGCACTGAAGCTTTCTTT	CASSPPLQGVGTEAFF
TRBV5-6	-	TRBJ1-5	16	TRBD1	TGTGCCAGCAGCTCGACCGGACAGGGCGGGTGGCAGCCCCAGCATTTT	CASSSTGQGGWQPQHF
TRBV29-1	-	TRBJ1-2	10	-	TGCAGCGTTGAAGAGGTGGGCTACACCTTC	CSVEEVGYTF
TRBV5-6	-	TRBJ2-5	12	TRBD1	TGTGCCAGCAGCCACAGGGGAGAGACCCAGTACTTC	CASSHRGETQYF
TRBV7-2	-	TRBJ2-5	18	-	TGTGCCAGCAGCTTAGGTATCGGGCTTGGGGGACGAGCGGAGACCCAGTACTTC	CASSLGIGLGGRAETQYF
TRBV6-5	-	TRBJ2-7	13	-	TGTGCCAGCAGTTACGCCCCATCCTACGAGCAGTACTTC	CASSYAPSYEQYF
TRBV3-1	-	TRBJ1-1	13	-	TGTGCCAGCACCCTGGCCAAGAACACTGAAGCTTTCTTT	CASTLAKNTEAFF
TRBV24-1	once	TRBJ1-5	12	-	TGTGCCACCCCCCTCCGGCCAACTATAGGGCATTTT	CATPLRPTIGHF
TRBV2	-	TRBJ2-5	11	-	TGTGCCAGCAGTGAACTGGAGACCCAGTACTTC	CASSELETQYF
TRBV29-1	-	TRBJ2-3	15	-	TGCAGCGTTGGGGCCCAACAAGGCGGCACAGATACGCAGTATTTT	CSVGAQQGGTDTQYF
TRBV4-1	-	TRBJ2-7	16	-	TGCGCCAGCAGCCAAGTTCCCCGGGGCGCTACCTACGAGCAGTACTTC	CASSQVPRGATYEQYF
TRBV15	-	TRBJ1-6	16	TRBD1	TGTGCCACCAGCAGAGGCCGGGACAGCTTGAATTCACCCCTCCACTTT	CATSRGRDSLNSPLHF
TRBV7-8	-	TRBJ2-1	12	-	TGTGCCAGCAGCTTAGAGCAAGTTGAGCAGTTCTTC	CASSLEQVEQFF
TRBV14	-	TRBJ2-3	15	TRBD2	TGTGCCAGTATGGGGACTAGCTTTCTCACAGATACGCAGTATTTT	CASMGTSFLTDTQYF
TRBV19	-	TRBJ2-6	15	-	TGTGCCAGTAGTATAGATAGCCTGCTTGACAACGTCCTGACTTTC	CASSIDSLLDNVLTF
TRBV30	-	TRBJ2-7	15	TRBD1	TGTGCCTGGAGTGTAGGGCAGGGGGCCGAGGACGAGCAGTACTTC	CAWSVGQGAEDEQYF
TRBV30	-	TRBJ2-7	13	-	TGTGCCTGGAGCGAGGACACTCACTACGAGCAGTACTTC	CAWSEDTHYEQYF
TRBV4-2	-	TRBJ2-7	15	-	TGTGCCAGCAGCCAAGAGCCTCGCACCTCCTACGAGCAGTACTTC	CASSQEPRTSYEQYF
TRBV30	-	TRBJ1-1	16	TRBD1	TGTGCCTGGATCCGGGACAGGGGGCGAGGGAACACTGAAGCTTTCTTT	CAWIRDRGRGNTEAFF
TRBV10-3	-	TRBJ2-3	14	-	TGTGCCACAAGAAGGGCAGGGGAGACAGATACGCAGTATTTT	CATRRAGETDTQYF
TRBV6-5	-	TRBJ1-6	13	TRBD1	TGTGCCAGCAGGGGACAGGGGGTCTCACCCCTCCACTTT	CASRGQGVSPLHF